This entry is about one T cell receptor (beta chain). Its antigen is not known. The sample is drawn from a study of T cell responses to AZD1222 COVID-19 vaccine. Some clones are missing from TCRdb's copy, which holds only in-frame ones; the method was immunoSEQ multiplex PCR. The sample contains roughly 150,000 clones, roughly 90% of which appear only once. Study outcomes and limitations: Dominant CD4 TCR responses targeted spike regions 160-218 and 743-854. The number of AZD1222 recipients seropositive at baseline was only 5 to 7. Repertoires in all cases were sampled only once the peak T cell response had passed. Targeting of unmutated variant regions was reportedly seen in nearly half of spike-specific TCRs.

V lost 7 bases to trimming and J lost 7 bases, with 11 bases between them. Looked up from germline, CDR1 is SNHLY and CDR2 is FYNNEI. The CDR3 has 13 residues. The receptor's source is an adult who received the AZD1222 COVID-19 vaccine. The sequenced sample was peripheral blood, obtained 28 days after the second AZD1222 dose. The chain joins TRBV2 to TRBJ1-6; weak D call: TRBD1 (6 bases). The CDR3 DNA is TGTGCCAGCAACACAGGGAGGAATTCACCCCTCCACTTT. This codes for CASNTGRNSPLHF.